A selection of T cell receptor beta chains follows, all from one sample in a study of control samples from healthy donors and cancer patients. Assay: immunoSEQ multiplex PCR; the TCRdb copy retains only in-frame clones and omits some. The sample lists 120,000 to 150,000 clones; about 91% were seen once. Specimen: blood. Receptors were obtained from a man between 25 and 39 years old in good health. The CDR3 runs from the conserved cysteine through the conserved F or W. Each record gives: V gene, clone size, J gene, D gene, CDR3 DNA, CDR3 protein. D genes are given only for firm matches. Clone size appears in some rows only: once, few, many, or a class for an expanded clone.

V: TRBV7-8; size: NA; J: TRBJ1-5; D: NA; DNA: TGTGCCAGCAGGATGGGGGGGGCTAGCAATCAGCCCCAGCATTTT; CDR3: CASRMGGASNQPQHF
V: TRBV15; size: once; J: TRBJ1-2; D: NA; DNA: TGTGCCACCAGAGAGTATGACAGGCCTTTACATGGCTACACCTTC; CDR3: CATREYDRPLHGYTF
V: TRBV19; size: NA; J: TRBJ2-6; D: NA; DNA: TGTGCCAGTACCCCCAGCTCTGGGGCCAACGTCCTGACTTTC; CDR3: CASTPSSGANVLTF
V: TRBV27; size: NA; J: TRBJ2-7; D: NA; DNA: TGTGCCAGCAGTTTTTTTGGGGGCAACGAGCAGTACTTC; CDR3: CASSFFGGNEQYF
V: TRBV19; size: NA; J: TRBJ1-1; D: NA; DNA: TGTGCCAGTAGTATACAGGGCGCGAACACTGAAGCTTTCTTT; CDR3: CASSIQGANTEAFF
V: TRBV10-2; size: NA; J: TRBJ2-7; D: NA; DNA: TGCGCCAGCAGTGAGTCGGTGGGTTACGAGCAGTACTTC; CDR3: CASSESVGYEQYF
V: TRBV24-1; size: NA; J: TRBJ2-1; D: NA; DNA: TGTGCCACCAGTGTCGCCTTAAACAATGAGCAGTTCTTC; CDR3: CATSVALNNEQFF
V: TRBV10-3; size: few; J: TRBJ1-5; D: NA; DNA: TGTGCCATCAGCTCCGGGGACTGGGAGCCCCAGCATTTT; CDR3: CAISSGDWEPQHF
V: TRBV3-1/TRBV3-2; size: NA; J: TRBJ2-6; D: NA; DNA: TGTGCCAGCAGGATAAATACGGGGACTGGGGCCAACGTCCTGACTTTC; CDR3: CASRINTGTGANVLTF
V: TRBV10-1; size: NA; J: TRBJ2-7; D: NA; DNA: TGCGCCAGCAGTGAGACCACTGTCTACGAGCAGTACTTC; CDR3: CASSETTVYEQYF
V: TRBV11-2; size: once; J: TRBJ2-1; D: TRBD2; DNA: TGTGCCAGCAGCTTGAAGCGGGGGCCCTGGGATGAGCAGTTCTTC; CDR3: CASSLKRGPWDEQFF
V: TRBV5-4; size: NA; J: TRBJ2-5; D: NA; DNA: TGTGCCAGCAGCTTGGGCAGGGGAGGAGAGACCCAGTACTTC; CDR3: CASSLGRGGETQYF
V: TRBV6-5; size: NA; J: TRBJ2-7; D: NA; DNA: TGTGCCAGCAGTTACTCGATAAGCTCCTACGAGCAGTACTTC; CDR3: CASSYSISSYEQYF
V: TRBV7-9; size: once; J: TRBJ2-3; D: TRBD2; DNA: TGTGCCAGCAGCTTACCGGGGGGTATCACAGATACGCAGTATTTT; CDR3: CASSLPGGITDTQYF
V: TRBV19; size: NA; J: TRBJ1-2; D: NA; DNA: TGTGCCAGTAGTATAACAGCACACTATGGCTACACCTTC; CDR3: CASSITAHYGYTF
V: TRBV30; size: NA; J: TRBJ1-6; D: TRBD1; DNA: TGTGCCTGCCGAACCCGACGACAGGGGAATTCACCCCTCCACTTT; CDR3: CACRTRRQGNSPLHF
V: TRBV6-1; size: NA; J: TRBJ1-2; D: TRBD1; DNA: TGTGCCAGCAGTGAAGCGCCCCTGGGACAGGGGGCCTATGGCTACACCTTC; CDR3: CASSEAPLGQGAYGYTF
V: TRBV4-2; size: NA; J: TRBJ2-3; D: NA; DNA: TGTGCCAGCAGCCAAGATTATCGTGCTGGGCAGCTCGCAGATACGCAGTATTTT; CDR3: CASSQDYRAGQLADTQYF
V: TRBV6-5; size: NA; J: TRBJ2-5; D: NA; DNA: TGTGCCAGCAGTTACTCTTCAGGGGAGACCCAGTACTTC; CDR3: CASSYSSGETQYF
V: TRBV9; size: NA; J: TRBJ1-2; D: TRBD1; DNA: TGTGCCAGCGAGGGACAGGGGAACTATGGCTACACCTTC; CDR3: CASEGQGNYGYTF
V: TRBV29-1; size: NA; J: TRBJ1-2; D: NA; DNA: TGCAGCGTTGAAGCCACCGACAGGTTCTATGGCTACACCTTC; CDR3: CSVEATDRFYGYTF
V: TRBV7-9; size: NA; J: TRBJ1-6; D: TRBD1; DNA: TGTGCCAGCAGCTTAGTTTCGCAGGGGGATTCACCCCTCCACTTT; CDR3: CASSLVSQGDSPLHF
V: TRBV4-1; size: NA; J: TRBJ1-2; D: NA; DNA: TGCGCCAGCAGCCAAGATGGGTCGCCAAAAAACGGCTACACCTTC; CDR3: CASSQDGSPKNGYTF
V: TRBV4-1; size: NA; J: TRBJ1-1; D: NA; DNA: TGCGCCAGCAGCCAAGGCAGCAACACTGAAGCTTTCTTT; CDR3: CASSQGSNTEAFF
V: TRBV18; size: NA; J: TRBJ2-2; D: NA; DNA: TGTGCCAGCTCACCACCGTTACCAGGTCTACTCACCGGGGAGCTGTTTTTT; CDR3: CASSPPLPGLLTGELFF
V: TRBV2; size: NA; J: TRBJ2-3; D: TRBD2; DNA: TGTGCCAGCATGGTAGCGGGGGCCGCTAGCACAGATACGCAGTATTTT; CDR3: CASMVAGAASTDTQYF
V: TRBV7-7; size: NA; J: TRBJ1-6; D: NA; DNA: TGTGCCAGCAGCTGGGGGGAGGGGGGAAGTTCACCCCTCCACTTT; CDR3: CASSWGEGGSSPLHF
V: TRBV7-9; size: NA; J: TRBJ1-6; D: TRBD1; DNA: TGTGCCAGCAGCTTAGCCGGACAGGGGAGTTCACCCCTCCACTTT; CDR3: CASSLAGQGSSPLHF
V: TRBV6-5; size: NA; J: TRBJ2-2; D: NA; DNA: TGTGCCAGCAGGGGGCCCAACACCGGGGAGCTGTTTTTT; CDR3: CASRGPNTGELFF
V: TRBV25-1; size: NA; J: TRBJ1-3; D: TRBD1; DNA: TGTGCCAGCAGTGTCACCGGGACAGCACGAAACACCATATATTTT; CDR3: CASSVTGTARNTIYF
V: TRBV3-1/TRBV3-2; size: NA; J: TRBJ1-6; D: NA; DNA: TGTGCCAGCAGCCAAGGGTCAGGGCCATCACCCCTCCACTTT; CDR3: CASSQGSGPSPLHF
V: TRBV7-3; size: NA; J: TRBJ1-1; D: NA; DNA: TGTGCCAGCAGCTCGCAGGGAGGAACTGAAGCTTTCTTT; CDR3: CASSSQGGTEAFF
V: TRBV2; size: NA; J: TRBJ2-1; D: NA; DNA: TGTGCCAGCAGTGGACTAGTGGGCGAGCAGTTCTTC; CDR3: CASSGLVGEQFF
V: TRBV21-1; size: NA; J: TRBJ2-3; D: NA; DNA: TGTGCCAGCAGCACCGAGGAGCGGCCAAGCACAGATACGCAGTATTTT; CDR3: CASSTEERPSTDTQYF
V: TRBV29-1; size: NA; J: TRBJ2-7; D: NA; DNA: TGCAGCGTTGAATCGGAAGCAACCTACGAGCAGTACTTC; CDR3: CSVESEATYEQYF
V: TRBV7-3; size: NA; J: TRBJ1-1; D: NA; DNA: TGTGCCAGCAGCCTTCAGGGTTTAACTGAAGCTTTCTTT; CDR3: CASSLQGLTEAFF
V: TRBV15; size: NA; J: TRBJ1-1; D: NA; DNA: TGTGCCACCAGCAGAGATAAAGGGATCGGTGGGAAGACTGAAGCTTTCTTT; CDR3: CATSRDKGIGGKTEAFF
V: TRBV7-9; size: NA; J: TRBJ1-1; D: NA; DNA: TGTGCCAGCAGCCCTACGGGACACTCCAACACTGAAGCTTTCTTT; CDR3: CASSPTGHSNTEAFF
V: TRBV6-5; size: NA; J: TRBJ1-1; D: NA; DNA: TGTGCCAGCACTTTAAATCAGGGGAACACTGAAGCTTTCTTT; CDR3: CASTLNQGNTEAFF
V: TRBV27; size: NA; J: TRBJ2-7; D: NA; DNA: TGTGCCAGCAGTTTTGGAGGGTCCTACGAGCAGTACTTC; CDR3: CASSFGGSYEQYF
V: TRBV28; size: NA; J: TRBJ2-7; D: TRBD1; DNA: TGTGCCAGCAGGGAACAGGGGATAAGCTACGAGCAGTACTTC; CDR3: CASREQGISYEQYF
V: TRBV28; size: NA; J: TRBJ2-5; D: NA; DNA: TGTGCCAGCAGCCCACGTGGGCCTGGGAGAGAGACCCAGTACTTC; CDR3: CASSPRGPGRETQYF
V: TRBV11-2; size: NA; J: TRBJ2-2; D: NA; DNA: TGTGCCAGCAGCGCGGGACAGAACACCGGGGAGCTGTTTTTT; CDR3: CASSAGQNTGELFF
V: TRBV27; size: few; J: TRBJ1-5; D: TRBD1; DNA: TGTGCCAGCAGTTGGGGAACAGGGGCGACAAATCAGCCCCAGCATTTT; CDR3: CASSWGTGATNQPQHF
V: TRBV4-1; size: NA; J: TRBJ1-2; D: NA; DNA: TGCGCCAGCAGCCAAGGGCCTTCGGGACAAAACTATGGCTACACCTTC; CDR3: CASSQGPSGQNYGYTF